The 9 T cell receptor beta chains in this list originate from one sample, sequenced in a study of OX40 agonist ivuxolimab in advanced cancers. Clones were sequenced by immunoSEQ multiplex PCR, and TCRdb holds only the in-frame ones, with some missing. The sample carries approximately 44,000 clones, just under 95% recorded once. This specimen consisted of CD4+ or CD8+ T cells sorted from blood, obtained in a trial of the OX40 agonist ivuxolimab. The origin of the receptors is an adult with an advanced solid tumor such as melanoma, head and neck, liver or kidney cancer.

V gene TRBV29-1 combines with J gene TRBJ2-7, with TRBD2 matching over 7 bases. CDR3 length: 15 amino acids. Trimming removed 8 bases from V and 3 bases from J; junction bases left unmatched: 16. Germline CDR1 and CDR2: SQVTM and ANQGSEA. The CDR3 DNA follows: TGCAGCTTAACAAAGGCTGTGGGGGGGGGCTACGAGCAGTACTTC. Translated, it gives CSLTKAVGGGYEQYF.

In its sample, this clone was seen a few times. The chain couples TRBV7-8 to TRBJ2-7; weak D call: TRBD2 (7 bases). CDR1 and CDR2 (germline): SGHVS, FQNEAQ. There are 16 residues in the CDR3. V dropped 1 base and J dropped 7 bases, with 20 bases sitting between them. The CDR3 spells CASSLEGGARGGEQYF. CDR3 bases: TGTGCCAGCAGCTTAGAGGGGGGGGCCAGGGGCGGAGAGCAGTACTTC.

This clone was counted only a few times. The chain links TRBV6-5 to TRBJ2-7; 8 bases align to TRBD1. Unmatched junction bases numbered 12, after V lost 8 bases and J lost 3 bases. This CDR3 has 15 residues. The germline CDR1 and CDR2 sequences are MNHEY and SVGAGI. CDR3 loop: CASGLLDRGYYEQYF. The CDR3 nucleotides are TGTGCCAGCGGACTTTTAGACAGGGGATACTACGAGCAGTACTTC.

This clone was seen a few times. The gene calls are TRBV9 and TRBJ1-1, with D tentatively TRBD1 (5 bases). CDR3 size: 12 residues. The germline V gene encodes CDR1 SGDLS and CDR2 YYNGEE. With 8 bases removed from V and 0 bases from J, the gap between germline ends came to 8 bases. The CDR3 region has the DNA TGTGCCAGTCAGGGATTGAACACTGAAGCTTTCTTT. Translation gives CASQGLNTEAFF.

The chain links TRBV5-6 to TRBJ1-4, with TRBD1 matching 9 bases. The germline V gene encodes CDR1 SGHDT and CDR2 YYEEEE. This CDR3 has 16 residues. The junction had 10 bases not matched to a gene; V was cut back by 0 bases and J by 10 bases. The CDR3 loop reads CASSLDRFTGGGKLFF. The DNA of the CDR3 is TGTGCCAGCAGCTTGGATCGGTTTACAGGGGGCGGAAAACTGTTTTTT. Full variable domain (remainder filled in from reference TRBV5-6 and TRBJ1-4): DAGVTQSPTHLIKTRGQQVTLRCSPKSGHDTVSWYQQALGQGPQFIFQYYEEEERQRGNFPDRFSGHQFPNYSSELNVNALLLGDSALYLCASSLDRFTGGGKLFFGSGTQLSVL.

The rearrangement links TRBV28 to TRBJ2-7; D is uncertain. Germline V gene data show CDR1 as MDHEN and CDR2 as SYDVKM. Between the trimmed V and J ends, which lost 2 bases and 4 bases, there was a span of 6 bases. CDR3 length equals 12 residues. The CDR3 loop reads CASSLPPYEQYF. The CDR3 coding sequence is TGTGCCAGCAGTTTACCCCCTTACGAGCAGTACTTC.

The rearrangement uses TRBV7-9 and TRBJ2-4, with D possibly TRBD2 on 6 matching bases. The germline V gene encodes CDR1 SEHNR and CDR2 FQNEAQ (reference sequence). Trimming took 1 base from V and 15 from J, leaving 25 bases between them. This CDR3 has 16 residues. The CDR3 loop is CASSLDRVRGRPHRYF. CDR3 nucleotide sequence: TGTGCCAGCAGCTTAGACCGTGTACGGGGGAGGCCCCACCGGTACTTC.

J is TRBJ2-3 and V is TRBV30; TRBD2 agrees at 9 bases. Germline trimming cut 0 bases from V and 5 bases from J; bases unmatched to any gene: 9. CDR3 size: 16 residues. Per germline, CDR1 GTSNPN and CDR2 SVGIG (reference sequence). CDR3 DNA: TGTGCCTGGAGTGTACTCGGGGCGGGAGGGAGAGATACGCAGTATTTT. The encoded protein is CAWSVLGAGGRDTQYF.

This chain joins TRBV5-1 and TRBJ2-7, with D possibly TRBD1 on 6 matching bases. Germline V gene sequence: CDR1 SGHRS, CDR2 YFSETQ. This CDR3 region has 14 residues. Trimming left V 1 base short and J 3 bases short, with 11 bases between. The CDR3 reads CASSLRSGDYEQYF. The CDR3 DNA is TGCGCCAGCAGCTTGAGGTCAGGGGACTACGAGCAGTACTTC.